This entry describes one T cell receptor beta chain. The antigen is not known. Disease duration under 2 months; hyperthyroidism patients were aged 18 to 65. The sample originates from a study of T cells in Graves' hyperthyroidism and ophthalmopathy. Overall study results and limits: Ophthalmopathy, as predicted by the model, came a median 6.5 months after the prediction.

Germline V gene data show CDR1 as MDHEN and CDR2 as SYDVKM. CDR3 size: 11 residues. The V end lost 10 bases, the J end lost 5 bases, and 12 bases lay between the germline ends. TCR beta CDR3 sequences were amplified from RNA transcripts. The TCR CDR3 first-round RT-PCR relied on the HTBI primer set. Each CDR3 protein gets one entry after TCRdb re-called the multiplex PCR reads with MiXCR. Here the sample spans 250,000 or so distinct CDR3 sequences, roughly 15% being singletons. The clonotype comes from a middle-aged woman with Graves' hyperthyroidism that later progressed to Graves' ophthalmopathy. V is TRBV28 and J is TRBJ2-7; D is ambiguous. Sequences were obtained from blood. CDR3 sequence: CATEASDEQYF. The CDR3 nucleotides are TGTGCCACCGAGGCGTCGGACGAGCAGTACTTC.